This T cell receptor (beta chain) is from a study of blood T cells in healthy people across ages. For the second PCR, which ran for about 7 to 11 cycles, a sample-barcoded 5' primer and a J-beta primer mix were used. TCRdb recomputed calls from the 5' RACE reads with MiXCR, one row per CDR3 protein. This sample yields roughly 900,000 distinct CDR3 sequences, of which 48% are seen a single time; around an eighth belongs to the top ten. The germline V gene has CDR1 DFQATT and CDR2 SNEGSKA (reference sequence). Losses at the gene ends were 5 bases for V and 6 bases for J; bases not matched to a gene: 6. The CDR3 contains 15 residues.

Sequenced material: blood. This rearrangement joins TRBV20-1 to TRBJ2-3, with TRBD2 identical over 15 bases. The sequence came from a man aged 25-45 years in good health. The CDR3 bases are TGCAGTGCTCCTCTGGGACTAGCGGGGGGTGATACGCAGTATTTT. This gives the protein CSAPLGLAGGDTQYF.